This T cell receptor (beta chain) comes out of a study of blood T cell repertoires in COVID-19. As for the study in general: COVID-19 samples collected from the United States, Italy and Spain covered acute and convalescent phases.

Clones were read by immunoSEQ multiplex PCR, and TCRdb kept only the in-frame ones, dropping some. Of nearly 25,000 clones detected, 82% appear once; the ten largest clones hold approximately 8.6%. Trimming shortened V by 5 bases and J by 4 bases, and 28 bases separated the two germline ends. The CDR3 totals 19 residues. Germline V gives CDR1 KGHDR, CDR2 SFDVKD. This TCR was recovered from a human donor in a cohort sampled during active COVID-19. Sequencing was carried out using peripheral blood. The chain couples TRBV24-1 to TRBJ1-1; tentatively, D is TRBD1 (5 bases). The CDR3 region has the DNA TGTGCCACCAGTGCCCCTCCCTCGGACCTCAGGGCCCCAATCACTGAAGCTTTCTTT. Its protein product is CATSAPPSDLRAPITEAFF.